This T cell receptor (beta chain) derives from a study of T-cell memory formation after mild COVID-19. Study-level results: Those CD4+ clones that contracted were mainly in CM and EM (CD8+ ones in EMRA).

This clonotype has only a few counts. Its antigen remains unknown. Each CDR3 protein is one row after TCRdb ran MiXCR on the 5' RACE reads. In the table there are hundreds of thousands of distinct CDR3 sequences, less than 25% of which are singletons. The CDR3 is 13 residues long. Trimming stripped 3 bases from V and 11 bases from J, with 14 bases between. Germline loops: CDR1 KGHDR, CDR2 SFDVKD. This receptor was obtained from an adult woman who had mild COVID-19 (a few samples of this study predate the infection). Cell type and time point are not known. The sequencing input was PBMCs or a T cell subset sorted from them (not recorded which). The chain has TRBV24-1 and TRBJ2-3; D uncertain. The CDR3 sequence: CATSDRVRPLQYF. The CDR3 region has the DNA TGTGCCACCAGTGATAGAGTACGCCCGTTGCAGTATTTT.